Following are 11 T cell receptor beta chains from one sample sequenced in a study of blood T cell repertoires in COVID-19 (TCRdb year 2020). The receptor library was made with the immunoSEQ multiplex PCR assay. Drawn from immuneACCESS, this table holds only the in-frame rearrangements with V and J called that TCRdb kept. Clones are partly lost; checked studies trace under half to an unresolved V gene and leave the rest unexplained. A total of around 250,000 clones appear in this sample, 86% of them only once. Under 2% of the sample goes to the ten largest clones. Sequenced material: peripheral blood. The receptors come from a woman aged 60 to 75 who had recovered from COVID-19.

The rearrangement uses TRBV7-3 and TRBJ2-3; 7 nucleotides line up with TRBD2. The CDR3 covers 15 residues. From germline, CDR1 is SGHTA and CDR2 FQGTGA. The ends lost 5 bases at V and 5 bases at J; junction bases unmatched: 10. CDR3 amino acids: CASSLSGTSLDTQYF. The CDR3 bases are TGTGCCAGCAGCCTCAGCGGGACCTCGTTAGATACGCAGTATTTT.

This clone appeared a single time. V gene TRBV28 combines with J gene TRBJ1-3; 8 positions match TRBD1. V was pared by 1 base and J by 2 bases, with 7 bases of the junction left unmatched. CDR3 size: 17 residues. The V gene's germline CDR1 is MDHEN and CDR2 SYDVKM. CDR3: CASSLLSYRGAGNTIYF. DNA for the CDR3: TGTGCCAGCAGTTTATTAAGCTACAGGGGGGCTGGAAACACCATATATTTT.

V is TRBV24-1 and J is TRBJ2-3, with D possibly TRBD1 on 5 matching bases. Germline V gene lookup returns CDR1 KGHDR and CDR2 SFDVKD. The CDR3 runs 14 residues. V was cut by 2 bases and J by 6 bases, with 11 bases left in between. This CDR3 reads CATSDWGVGDTQYF. CDR3 DNA sequence: TGTGCCACCAGTGATTGGGGCGTGGGGGATACGCAGTATTTT.

This clone turned up a few times. The CDR3 protein is CASSPAQTYEQYF. The CDR3 DNA reads as TGTGCCAGCTCACCAGCCCAGACCTACGAGCAGTACTTC. The genes are TRBV18 and TRBJ2-7; no firm D call. Germline CDR1 is KGHSH and CDR2 is LQKENI. V was cut by 2 bases and J by 2 bases, with 7 bases left in between. The CDR3 length is 13 residues.

The genes are TRBV2 and TRBJ1-3; D not resolved. Germline assignment: CDR1 SNHLY and CDR2 FYNNEI. The CDR3 has 12 residues. V dropped 5 bases and J dropped 1 base, with 3 bases sitting between them. DNA of the CDR3: TGTGCCAGCAGTCCTTCTGGAAACACCATATATTTT. As protein: CASSPSGNTIYF.

The chain recombines TRBV4-1 with TRBJ2-1; 10 nucleotides align to TRBD1. CDR1 is MGHRA and CDR2 is YSYEKL in the germline V gene. This CDR3 region has 16 residues. V was clipped by 8 bases and J by 4 bases; unmatched bases: 11. Written as DNA, the CDR3 is TGCGCCAGCCGAGGGGGGGGGACAGGGGCTTACAATGAGCAGTTCTTC. Translated, it gives CASRGGGTGAYNEQFF.

The chain has TRBV2 and TRBJ2-6, with TRBD2 as a possible D gene (5 bases). In germline, CDR1 is SNHLY, CDR2 FYNNEI. The V and J ends lost 0 bases and 1 base respectively, with 10 bases between them. The CDR3 is 17 amino acids. The CDR3, as DNA: TGTGCCAGCAGTGAAGCGAGGAGGACTTCTGGGGCCAACGTCCTGACTTTC. Translation: CASSEARRTSGANVLTF.

The gene calls are TRBV28 and TRBJ1-2; D may be TRBD1 (5 bases). Germline lookup yields CDR1 MDHEN and CDR2 SYDVKM. The V end was cut by 4 bases, the J end by 2 bases, with 20 bases between. This CDR3 has 17 residues. Here the CDR3 reads CASSSPIGHFSNYGYTF. Here the CDR3 DNA reads TGTGCCAGCAGTTCACCGATTGGACATTTTTCGAACTATGGCTACACCTTC.

The CDR3 DNA reads TGTGCCAGCACCCCCGACGGAGGTGGCAATCAGCCCCAGCATTTT. It yields the protein CASTPDGGGNQPQHF. This chain joins TRBV28 and TRBJ1-5; D uncertain. Germline V gene lookup returns CDR1 MDHEN and CDR2 SYDVKM. With 7 bases removed from V and 2 bases from J, the gap between germline ends came to 15 bases. The CDR3 loop spans 15 amino acids.

In this sample, this clone turned up once. The chain combines TRBV2 with TRBJ2-1; a weak D match, TRBD2 (6 bases). Per the germline V gene, CDR1 is SNHLY and CDR2 is FYNNEI. Trimming took 6 bases from V and 2 from J, leaving 17 bases between them. The length of the CDR3 is 16 residues. The CDR3 DNA is TGTGCCAGCAGGGTCCCGGGACGGGGGACCTACAATGAGCAGTTCTTC. Encoded protein: CASRVPGRGTYNEQFF.

In its sample, this clone was seen a few times. The V call is TRBV7-9, the J call TRBJ2-5, with D perhaps matching TRBD2 (5 bases). Per the germline V gene, CDR1 is SEHNR and CDR2 is FQNEAQ (reference sequence). CDR3 size: 16 residues. Trimming removed 1 base at V and 4 bases at J, with 16 bases between. CDR3 residues: CASSLDVLHRGETQYF. As DNA, the CDR3 is TGTGCCAGCAGCTTAGACGTGCTACACCGGGGAGAGACCCAGTACTTC.